This note documents a single T cell receptor (beta chain) sequence. Antigen: not known. The sample belongs to a study of blood T cells in healthy people across ages. Overall study results and limits: Naive T cell percentage showed a strong correlation with the diversity of TCR beta. Both higher diversity and more naive CD4+ cells marked long-lived donors when set against aged donors.

Donors each provided about 9.5 milliliters of peripheral blood. For the second PCR, which ran for about 6 to 11 cycles, a sample-barcoded 5' primer and a J-beta primer mix were used. Researchers report that a template-switch adaptor with 12 random nucleotides tagged each cDNA molecule. TCRdb re-analysed the 5' RACE reads in MiXCR, keeping a single row per CDR3 protein. The data contain 1.5 million to 1.8 million distinct CDR3 sequences, around 40% of them singletons. Sample: blood. The source of this sequence is a woman between 18 and 29 years old in good health.

CDR3 DNA sequence: TGTGCCAGCAGGCCCAGCGGGAGGGCTTACCAAGAGACCCAGTACTTC. It is translated as CASRPSGRAYQETQYF. The chain couples TRBV6-2 or TRBV6-3 to TRBJ2-7, with 10 bases fitting TRBD2. The closer fit of TRBJ2-5 to the DNA end suggests the J call may be wrong. Germline CDR1 reads MNHEY; CDR2 reads SVGEGT. This CDR3 has 16 amino acids.